The source of this T cell receptor beta chain is a study of regulatory T cells in long-lasting Graves disease. Time point in this sample: persistent/refractory GD, antithyroid drugs over 5 years with positive TRAb. From RNA extracted from PBMCs, the TCR library was made. V dropped 4 bases and J dropped 0; count of bases not matched to a gene: 5. CDR1 is GTSNPN and CDR2 is SVGIG in the germline V gene (reference sequence). The CDR3 spans 17 residues. With iRepertoire HTBI primers and Arm-PCR of CDR3 regions, TCR beta libraries were built. One entry per CDR3 protein results from TCRdb running MiXCR on the multiplex PCR reads. This sample has hundreds of thousands of distinct CDR3 sequences; roughly a fifth occur once, and the top ten carry about 29%.

This TCR derives from a female donor with Graves disease. V usage is TRBV30 and J usage is TRBJ2-6; TRBD1 matches 11 bases. Sample: peripheral blood mononuclear cells (PBMCs), taken when the disease was refractory, from a patient treated with antithyroid drugs. In DNA form, the CDR3 reads TGTGCCTGGAAATGGACAGGGGGCGTCTCTGGGGCCAACGTCCTGACTTTC. Amino acids: CAWKWTGGVSGANVLTF.